Listed here are 8 T cell receptor beta chains from one sample, sequenced in a study of regulatory T cells in long-lasting Graves disease. Time point reported: newly diagnosed GD, antithyroid drugs for less than 3 months. The TCR library was made from RNA that had been extracted from PBMCs in TRIzol. HTBI primers from iRepertoire and Arm-PCR of CDR3 regions yielded the TCR beta libraries. TCRdb used MiXCR to reprocess the multiplex PCR reads, holding one entry per CDR3 protein. The table includes a few hundred thousand distinct CDR3 sequences, 16% detected once. This sample was shared with a second study, whose subject was T cells in Graves' hyperthyroidism and ophthalmopathy.

Specimen: peripheral blood mononuclear cells (PBMCs), collected at new diagnosis, from a patient treated with antithyroid drugs. The receptors were sampled from a man aged 40-49 years with Graves disease.

This clonotype was observed many times. This rearrangement joins TRBV5-1 to TRBJ2-2; D is undetermined. Looked up from germline, CDR1 is SGHRS and CDR2 is YFSETQ. This CDR3 spans 11 amino acids. V was shortened by 4 bases and J by 4 bases, with 2 bases between the two germline ends. The DNA of the CDR3 is TGCGCCAGCAGCATCACCGGGGAGCTGTTTTTT. Its translation: CASSITGELFF.

This clonotype was counted at least ten times. This chain links TRBV2 with TRBJ2-3, with unresolved D. The CDR3 totals 12 residues. Trimming stripped 6 bases from V and 3 bases from J, with 7 bases between. Germline CDR1 and CDR2: SNHLY and FYNNEI. CDR3: CASRFETDTQYF. CDR3 sequence (DNA): TGTGCCAGCAGATTTGAAACAGATACGCAGTATTTT.

This clonotype was seen a handful of times. The V and J genes are TRBV12-3 or TRBV12-4 and TRBJ1-4; TRBD1 matches 7 bases. J lost 11 bases, V lost 5 bases, and 11 bases had no gene match. The CDR3 extends over 14 amino acids. CDR3: CASSRTGVEGKLFF. The CDR3 coding sequence is TGTGCCAGCAGTCGAACAGGGGTTGAGGGGAAACTGTTTTTT.

This clonotype has ten or more counts. DNA for the CDR3: TGTGCCACCACGGGACAGGGGGCTCGGGAGCAGTACTTC. Translated, it gives CATTGQGAREQYF. This sequence joins TRBV28 and TRBJ2-7, with 12 bases matching TRBD1. The germline CDR1 and CDR2 sequences are MDHEN and SYDVKM. This CDR3 has 13 residues. Trimming cost V 10 bases and J 7 bases; bases outside gene matches: 8.

Comment on this clonotype: Being one base from a much bigger clone, this may be a read error. The V call is TRBV3-1, the J call TRBJ1-2, with D perhaps matching TRBD1 (5 bases). Germline loops: CDR1 LGHDT, CDR2 YNNKEL (reference sequence). The CDR3 runs 13 residues. CDR3 coding DNA: TGTGTCAGCAGCCTATCGGCAGGGAATGGCTACACCTTC. Translation gives CVSSLSAGNGYTF.

This clonotype was detected ten times or more. This chain connects TRBV28 to TRBJ1-6; perhaps TRBD1 as D (5 bases). Trimming took 11 bases from V and 7 from J, leaving 15 bases between them. The germline CDR1 and CDR2 sequences are MDHEN and SYDVKM. This CDR3 has 13 residues. CDR3 bases: TGTGCCTACCGGGAGGCAGGGAATTCACCCCTCCACTTT. Protein sequence: CAYREAGNSPLHF. The variable domain in full, with the rest retrieved from reference TRBV28 and TRBJ1-6, is DVKVTQSSRYLVKRTGEKVFLECVQDMDHENMFWYRQDPGLGLRLIYFSYDVKMKEKGDIPEGYSVSREKKERFSLILESASTNQTSMYLCAYREAGNSPLHFGNGTRLTVT.

The chain has TRBV4-2 and TRBJ2-7; D might be TRBD1 or TRBD2, each matching 6 bases. In germline, CDR1 is LGHNA, CDR2 YNFKEQ. This CDR3 spans 16 amino acids. V was clipped by 0 bases and J by 2 bases, with 14 bases between them. The DNA for the CDR3 is TGTGCCAGCAGCCAAGATTGGAGGGGGGTGACCTACGAGCAGTACTTC. Translation gives CASSQDWRGVTYEQYF.

The J gene is TRBJ2-7, the V gene TRBV18, with D perhaps assigned TRBD1 or TRBD2 (5 bases each). The CDR3 loop spans 15 amino acids. CDR1 is KGHSH and CDR2 is LQKENI in the germline V gene. Between the trimmed V and J ends, which lost 3 bases and 2 bases, there was a span of 14 bases. The chain's CDR3 is CASSPWDGTTYEQYF. CDR3 DNA sequence: TGTGCCAGCTCACCTTGGGACGGGACGACCTACGAGCAGTACTTC.